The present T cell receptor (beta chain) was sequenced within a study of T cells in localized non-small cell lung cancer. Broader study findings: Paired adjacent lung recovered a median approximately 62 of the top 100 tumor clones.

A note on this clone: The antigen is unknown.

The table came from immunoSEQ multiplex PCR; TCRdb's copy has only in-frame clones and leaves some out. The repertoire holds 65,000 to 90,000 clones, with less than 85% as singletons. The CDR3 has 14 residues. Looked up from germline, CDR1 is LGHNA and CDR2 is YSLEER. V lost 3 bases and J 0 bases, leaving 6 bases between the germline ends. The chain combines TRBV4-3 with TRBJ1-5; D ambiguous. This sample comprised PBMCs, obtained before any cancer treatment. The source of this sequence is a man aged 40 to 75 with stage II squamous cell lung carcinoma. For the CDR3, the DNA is TGCGCCAGCAGCCAGGACTATAGCAATCAGCCCCAGCATTTT. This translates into CASSQDYSNQPQHF.